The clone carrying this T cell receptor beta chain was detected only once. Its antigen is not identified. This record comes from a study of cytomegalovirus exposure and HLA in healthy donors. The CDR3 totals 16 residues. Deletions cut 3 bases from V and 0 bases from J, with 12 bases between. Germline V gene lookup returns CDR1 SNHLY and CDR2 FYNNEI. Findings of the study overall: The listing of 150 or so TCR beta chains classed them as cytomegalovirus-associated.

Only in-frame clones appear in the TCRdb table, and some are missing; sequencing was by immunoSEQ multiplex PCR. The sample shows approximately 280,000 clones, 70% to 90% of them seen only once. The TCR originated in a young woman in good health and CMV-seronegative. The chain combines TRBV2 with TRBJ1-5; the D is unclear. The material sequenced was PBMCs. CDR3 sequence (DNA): TGTGCCAGCAGTGACCCGGGAGGTCTTAGCAATCAGCCCCAGCATTTT. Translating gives CASSDPGGLSNQPQHF.